A single sample is the source of the 22 T cell receptor beta chains below, sequenced in a study of technical replicates of blood from several donors. Assay: immunoSEQ multiplex PCR; the TCRdb copy retains only in-frame clones and omits some. The sample includes around 100,000 clones, 85% to 95% of them seen just once. The specimen was T cells isolated from PBMCs. These TCRs come from a human donor in good health.

The gene calls are TRBV27 and TRBJ2-7; tentatively, D is TRBD1 (5 bases). V was clipped by 4 bases and J by 0 bases, with 10 bases between them. Germline loops: CDR1 MNHEY, CDR2 SMNVEV (reference sequence). CDR3 size: 14 residues. The DNA for the CDR3 is TGTGCCAGCAGTTCGACAGCCAGCTCCTACGAGCAGTACTTC. Translation gives CASSSTASSYEQYF.

This clone has more than one count but fewer than ten. This chain joins TRBV29-1 and TRBJ1-2, with 10 nucleotides matching TRBD1. Trimming took 5 bases from V and 5 from J; bases not matched to a gene: 5. The CDR3 is made up of 13 amino acids. CDR1 and CDR2 (germline): SQVTM, ANQGSEA. CDR3 in amino acids: CSVLGQGTYGYTF. The CDR3, as DNA: TGCAGCGTTCTGGGACAGGGGACTTATGGCTACACCTTC.

The gene calls are TRBV5-8 and TRBJ1-5, with D possibly TRBD1 on 5 matching bases. V was clipped by 1 base and J by 6 bases, with 14 bases between them. The CDR3 has 15 residues. Germline-derived CDR1 and CDR2 are SGHTS and YDEGEE. CDR3 in amino acids: CASSLLDSGGQPQHF. The CDR3 DNA reads TGTGCCAGCAGCTTGTTAGACAGCGGGGGTCAGCCCCAGCATTTT.

The chain employs TRBV9 and TRBJ1-1; 9 bases align to TRBD1. The CDR3 has 14 amino acids. Germline trimming cut 4 bases from V and 4 bases from J; bases unmatched to any gene: 5. Germline V CDR1 and CDR2: SGDLS, YYNGEE. CDR3 nucleotides: TGTGCCAGCAGCTCCCGGGACAGGGCCACTGAAGCTTTCTTT. Translating gives CASSSRDRATEAFF.

V is TRBV2 and J is TRBJ2-1, with D possibly TRBD2 on 6 matching bases. V lost 4 bases and J 5 bases, leaving 21 bases between the germline ends. This CDR3 is built from 17 residues. Germline CDR1 SNHLY, CDR2 FYNNEI. This CDR3 reads CASSGRGSGYTHNEQFF. CDR3 nucleotides: TGTGCCAGCAGTGGGCGGGGTAGCGGATATACCCACAATGAGCAGTTCTTC.

This sequence joins TRBV2 and TRBJ2-2; 9 nucleotides match TRBD1. CDR1 and CDR2 from the germline V gene are SNHLY and FYNNEI. V lost 4 bases and J lost 6; bases outside the gene matches: 0. This CDR3 contains 13 residues. CDR3 DNA: TGTGCCAGCAGTGGACAGGGGGCCGGGGAGCTGTTTTTT. As protein: CASSGQGAGELFF.

V gene TRBV4-1 combines with J gene TRBJ1-2, with D possibly TRBD1 on 5 matching bases. The CDR3 contains 16 residues. Germline assignment: CDR1 MGHRA and CDR2 YSYEKL. V was cut by 0 bases and J by 1 base, with 12 bases left in between. CDR3 coding DNA: TGCGCCAGCAGCCAAGATGCCCTAGGGGTTAACTATGGCTACACCTTC. Translation: CASSQDALGVNYGYTF.

The sample holds a few counts of this clone. This chain's CDR3 is CSVEMGPTEAFF. The CDR3, as DNA: TGCAGCGTTGAAATGGGCCCCACTGAAGCTTTCTTT. The chain has TRBV29-1 and TRBJ1-1; D is ambiguous. Germline loops: CDR1 SQVTM, CDR2 ANQGSEA. The V end lost 2 bases, the J end lost 4 bases, and 8 bases lay between the germline ends. This CDR3 is built from 12 residues. Based on the CDR3 plus reference TRBV29-1 and TRBJ1-1, the full variable domain is SAVISQKPSRDICQRGTSLTIQCQVDSQVTMMFWYRQQPGQSLTLIATANQGSEATYESGFVIDKFPISRPNLTFSTLTVSNMSPEDSSIYLCSVEMGPTEAFFGQGTRLTVV.

The rearrangement joins TRBV28 to TRBJ1-1; tentative D call: TRBD1 (6 bases). This CDR3 comprises 14 residues. Trimming left V 8 bases short and J 0 bases short, with 13 bases between. Germline CDR1 and CDR2: MDHEN and SYDVKM. The DNA for the CDR3 is TGTGCCAGCCTAATCGGACAGATGAACACTGAAGCTTTCTTT. Protein: CASLIGQMNTEAFF.

The chain uses TRBV5-4 and TRBJ2-5; 7 nucleotides match TRBD2. The CDR3 covers 14 residues. V lost 3 bases to trimming and J lost 4 bases; unmatched junction nucleotides: 6. Germline assignment: CDR1 SGHNT and CDR2 YYREEE (reference sequence). The CDR3 DNA reads as TGTGCCAGCAGCTACGAGGGACTACCAGAGACCCAGTACTTC. Amino acid sequence: CASSYEGLPETQYF.

The V and J genes are TRBV5-8 and TRBJ2-5; TRBD2 matches at 8 bases. CDR3 length: 16 amino acids. With 5 bases clipped from V and 5 bases from J, the junction kept 14 bases outside the gene matches. The germline V gene encodes CDR1 SGHTS and CDR2 YDEGEE. CDR3 coding DNA: TGTGCCAGCAGGGGGTTAGGAGCGGGAGCGATGGAGACCCAGTACTTC. Protein product: CASRGLGAGAMETQYF.

The chain employs TRBV7-2 and TRBJ2-1; 10 nucleotides line up with TRBD2. V dropped 1 base and J dropped 7; count of bases not matched to a gene: 10. The CDR3 covers 17 residues. Germline CDR1 and CDR2: SGHTA and FQGNSA. CDR3 DNA sequence: TGTGCCAGCAGCTTAGAGTGGACTAGCGGAGGGGGAAATGAGCAGTTCTTC. It specifies CASSLEWTSGGGNEQFF.

The rearrangement links TRBV6-1 to TRBJ2-3; 8 bases are shared with TRBD2. Germline V gene data show CDR1 as MNHNS and CDR2 as SASEGT. The CDR3 sequence is 16 residues long. V was pared by 4 bases and J by 2 bases, with 8 bases of the junction left unmatched. The CDR3 spells CASSASGSYYTDTQYF. Written as DNA, the CDR3 is TGTGCCAGCAGTGCAAGCGGGAGCTATTACACAGATACGCAGTATTTT.

The genes are TRBV7-8 and TRBJ2-1, with TRBD2 identical over 9 bases. The CDR3 covers 16 residues. The J segment lost 8 bases and the V segment lost 2 bases, leaving 10 bases of the junction unmatched. Germline V gives CDR1 SGHVS, CDR2 FQNEAQ. CDR3 sequence reads: CASSLYRPSGKDEQFF. CDR3 in DNA: TGTGCCAGCAGCTTATATAGGCCTAGCGGGAAGGATGAGCAGTTCTTC.

V is TRBV9 and J is TRBJ2-5; 7 bases map to TRBD2. The CDR3 is 15 amino acids. Losses at the gene ends were 1 base for V and 1 base for J; bases not matched to a gene: 4. Germline loops: CDR1 SGDLS, CDR2 YYNGEE. This CDR3 is CASSVSGGFQETQYF. The CDR3 DNA reads as TGTGCCAGCAGCGTATCGGGGGGTTTCCAAGAGACCCAGTACTTC.

The chain couples TRBV5-8 to TRBJ2-1; TRBD2 agrees at 7 bases. Germline V CDR1 and CDR2: SGHTS, YDEGEE. CDR3 length: 15 residues. V was pared by 4 bases and J by 0 bases, with 4 bases of the junction left unmatched. The CDR3 DNA is TGTGCCAGCAGCCGAGCGGGATTCTCCTACAATGAGCAGTTCTTC. Amino acid sequence: CASSRAGFSYNEQFF. The whole variable domain, remainder taken from reference TRBV5-8 and TRBJ2-1, is EAGVTQSPTHLIKTRGQQATLRCSPISGHTSVYWYQQALGLGLQFLLWYDEGEERNRGNFPPRFSGRQFPNYSSELNVNALELEDSALYLCASSRAGFSYNEQFFGPGTRLTVL.

The chain combines TRBV19 with TRBJ2-2; TRBD2 might be the D (5 bases). V lost 4 bases to trimming and J lost 2 bases, with 14 bases between them. The CDR3 extends over 16 amino acids. Germline loops: CDR1 LNHDA, CDR2 SQIVND (reference sequence). CDR3 DNA sequence: TGTGCCAGTAGTAACTTCGGGATCGACAACACCGGGGAGCTGTTTTTT. It is translated as CASSNFGIDNTGELFF.

The rearrangement links TRBV19 to TRBJ1-5; D possibly corresponds to TRBD1 (5 bases). In germline, CDR1 is LNHDA, CDR2 SQIVND (reference sequence). Deletions cut 5 bases from V and 3 bases from J, with 17 bases between. This CDR3 is 16 amino acids long. CDR3 sequence reads: CASSLSGWANNQPQHF. CDR3 DNA sequence: TGTGCCAGTAGTCTGTCAGGGTGGGCGAACAATCAGCCCCAGCATTTT. Together with reference TRBV19 and TRBJ1-5, the CDR3 gives the full variable domain: DGGITQSPKYLFRKEGQNVTLSCEQNLNHDAMYWYRQDPGQGLRLIYYSQIVNDFQKGDIAEGYSVSREKKESFPLTVTSAQKNPTAFYLCASSLSGWANNQPQHFGDGTRLSIL.

This chain joins TRBV5-1 and TRBJ1-1; D is uncertain. Germline CDR1 SGHRS, CDR2 YFSETQ. The V and J ends lost 4 bases and 5 bases respectively, with 15 bases between them. The CDR3 covers 14 residues. CDR3: CASSREEGRTEAFF. The CDR3 DNA reads as TGCGCCAGCAGCCGAGAGGAAGGGAGAACTGAAGCTTTCTTT.

The chain recombines TRBV11-2 with TRBJ1-1, with TRBD1 matching 7 bases. The CDR3 has 16 residues. V lost 4 bases and J lost 0; bases outside the gene matches: 8. The germline V gene encodes CDR1 SGHAT and CDR2 FQNNGV. The DNA for the CDR3 is TGTGCCAGCAGCTCTACCTGGACAGGCGTGAACACTGAAGCTTTCTTT. This encodes CASSSTWTGVNTEAFF.

The V gene is TRBV6-5, the J gene TRBJ2-7; 8 bases are a match to TRBD1. CDR3 length: 15 amino acids. Losses at the gene ends were 2 bases for V and 6 bases for J; bases not matched to a gene: 9. Germline CDR1 MNHEY, CDR2 SVGAGI. The CDR3 DNA sequence: TGTGCCAGCAGTTACCGGGTCAGGGGGCTATCCGAGCAGTACTTC. It encodes CASSYRVRGLSEQYF.

This clone was found once. The chain employs TRBV7-9 and TRBJ1-1; D remains unclear. The germline CDR1 and CDR2 sequences are SEHNR and FQNEAQ (reference sequence). The V and J ends lost 5 bases and 0 bases respectively, with 13 bases between them. The CDR3 runs to 15 residues. The DNA of the CDR3 is TGTGCCAGCAGCCAATCTGCGGGGTTGAACACTGAAGCTTTCTTT. Its translation is CASSQSAGLNTEAFF.